This TCR beta chain was retrieved from a study of blood T cell repertoires in COVID-19. Across the study: T cells, B-cell-depleted T cells, or PBMCs provided the cDNA or gDNA that served as material.

V was shortened by 0 bases and J by 0 bases, with 17 bases between the two germline ends. This CDR3 has 18 amino acids. Germline V gives CDR1 LGHNA, CDR2 YSLEER. Authors' data handling: Amplification with reference gene primers provided the estimates of nucleated cell counts. Using immunoSEQ multiplex PCR, the repertoire was profiled, and TCRdb retains in-frame clones only, with some absent. Clonal size and the V and J genes are those of that table, whereas D and trimming came from the DNA. The sample has some 250,000 clones, about four fifths seen once. The chain is built from TRBV4-3 and TRBJ1-1, with D tentatively TRBD1 (5 bases). The TCR was taken from a woman under 30 with acute or convalescent COVID-19. The specimen sequenced was peripheral blood. The CDR3 loop is CASSQDRRGERVNTEAFF. The CDR3 DNA reads as TGCGCCAGCAGCCAAGATCGACGGGGGGAACGGGTGAACACTGAAGCTTTCTTT.